This TCR beta chain was documented in a study of cytomegalovirus exposure and HLA in healthy donors. Turning to the study itself: Earlier work reported 100 million to 130 million unique TCR beta sequences from about 200 million T cells.

When sampled, the donors appeared nominally healthy, though they likely had unrecorded immune exposures. Germline V lookup: CDR1 MNHEY, CDR2 SVGAGI. The CDR3 spans 14 residues. V dropped 0 bases and J dropped 4 bases, with 9 bases sitting between them. The PCR employed 60 Vbeta primers together with 13 Jbeta primers. Measured with immunoSEQ multiplex PCR; TCRdb has only the in-frame clones, and not every one. The ten most abundant clones cover about 2.5% of a sample with 40,000 to 60,000 clones. This sequence was found in a female donor in good health and CMV-seronegative. The chain recombines TRBV6-5 with TRBJ1-2; D ambiguous. The specimen was PBMCs. CDR3 bases: TGTGCCAGCAGTTACTCCGGGTTAGCCTATGGCTACACCTTC. Encoded protein: CASSYSGLAYGYTF.